The 11 T cell receptor beta chains in this list originate from one sample, sequenced in a study of T cells in women clearing cervical HPV infection. Some clones are missing from TCRdb's copy, which holds only in-frame ones; the method was immunoSEQ multiplex PCR. Its listing shows more than 30,000 clones. What was sequenced was blood buffy coat. The receptors originated from a woman aged 18 to 75 with a cervical HPV16 infection that either progressed to CIN3+ or cleared (not recorded which).

As concerns this clone: Read coverage stops 3 residues before the CDR3 terminus; the germline J gene supplies the remainder. This chain joins TRBV30 and TRBJ2-2; the D gene is possibly TRBD1 (5 bases). Trimming shortened V by 8 bases and J by 0 bases, and 10 bases separated the two germline ends. Per germline, CDR1 GTSNPN and CDR2 SVGIG (reference sequence). CDR3 length: 13 residues. This CDR3 is CAHDSPNTGELFF. The covered CDR3 bases are TGTGCCCACGACAGTCCGAACACCGGGGAG.

Comments on this clone: The read finishes 3 residues shy of the CDR3 end, and the germline J gene is used to complete it. The genes are TRBV5-1 and TRBJ2-6, with 7 bases that match TRBD1. V dropped 6 bases and J dropped 0; count of bases not matched to a gene: 6. The germline CDR1 and CDR2 sequences are SGHRS and YFSETQ. CDR3 length: 16 residues. CDR3 residues: CASKGTVSSGANVLTF. CDR3 DNA, as far as it was read: TGCGCCAGCAAGGGGACAGTGTCCTCTGGGGCCAACGTC.

A note on this clone: The CDR3 goes on 3 residues after the read ends, and that part is filled in from the germline J gene. The chain has TRBV24-1 and TRBJ2-7; TRBD1 might be the D (6 bases). V was cut by 3 bases and J by 5 bases, with 19 bases left in between. CDR3 size: 16 residues. The germline V gene has CDR1 KGHDR and CDR2 SFDVKD. The CDR3 DNA, read in part, is TGTGCCACCAGTGATCCTTCATCGGACAGTTCAGACGAG. It encodes CATSDPSSDSSDE. The whole CDR3 is CATSDPSSDSSDEQYF.

CDR3 DNA, as far as it was read: TGTGCCAGTAGTATCAGGATAATAGGGGAACGTCTCTATGGC. Protein product: CASSIRIIGERLYG. The full CDR3 is CASSIRIIGERLYGYTF. The chain has TRBV19 and TRBJ1-2; a weak D match, TRBD1 (5 bases). Read sequence stops 3 residues before the CDR3 end, and the germline J gene provides the missing end. CDR3 size: 17 residues. The V and J ends lost 3 bases and 4 bases respectively, with 21 bases between them. The V gene's germline CDR1 is LNHDA and CDR2 SQIVND (reference sequence).

As to this clone: The read terminates 3 residues before the CDR3 end, so the remaining end is supplied by the germline J gene. V usage is TRBV2 and J usage is TRBJ2-2, with a weak D call TRBD1 (6 bases). Germline loops: CDR1 SNHLY, CDR2 FYNNEI. Deletions cut 6 bases from V and 6 bases from J, with 11 bases between. The CDR3 has 13 residues. The CDR3 DNA, read in part, is TGTGCCAGCAGACACACAGGGCCCGGGGAG. Its translation is CASRHTGPGE. The CDR3, in full, reads CASRHTGPGELFF.

Remarks on this clone: The sequenced fragment ends 3 residues before the CDR3 boundary, so the rest is inferred from the germline J gene. The rearrangement uses TRBV20-1 and TRBJ1-5; 10 bases are a match to TRBD1. This CDR3 region has 16 residues. Germline CDR1 and CDR2: DFQATT and SNEGSKA (reference sequence). J was trimmed by 4 bases and V by 1 base; bases with no gene match: 7. CDR3 bases read: TGCAGTGCTAGAGTGGGGGGGACAGGGGATAATCAGCCC. This encodes CSARVGGTGDNQP. The whole CDR3 is CSARVGGTGDNQPQHF.

Comments on this clone: From the germline J gene comes the end of the CDR3, since the read stops 3 residues before it. V gene TRBV5-4 combines with J gene TRBJ2-6; D is ambiguous. In germline, CDR1 is SGHNT, CDR2 YYREEE (reference sequence). This CDR3 region has 15 residues. V lost 5 bases and J lost 0, with 9 bases in between. The sequenced part of the CDR3 DNA is TGTGCCAGCAGACCCCAGAGCTCTGGGGCCAACGTC. This translates into CASRPQSSGANV. The whole CDR3 region reads CASRPQSSGANVLTF. Full variable domain (rest looked up from reference TRBV5-4 and TRBJ2-6): ETGVTQSPTHLIKTRGQQVTLRCSSQSGHNTVSWYQQALGQGPQFIFQYYREEENGRGNFPPRFSGLQFPNYSSELNVNALELDDSALYLCASRPQSSGANVLTFGAGSRLTVL.

Worth noting for this clone: Coverage ceases 3 residues before the CDR3 finishes, and the germline J gene fills in the end. This chain uses TRBV7-8 with TRBJ2-3; 8 bases line up with TRBD1. The V gene's germline CDR1 is SGHVS and CDR2 FQNEAQ. CDR3 size: 15 residues. CDR3 loop: CASRADRGSNQPQYF. Partial CDR3 DNA: TGTGCCAGCAGGGCAGACAGGGGAAGCAATCAGCCG. Together with reference TRBV7-8 and TRBJ2-3, the CDR3 gives the full variable domain: GAGVSQSPRYKVAKRGQDVALRCDPISGHVSLFWYQQALGQGPEFLTYFQNEAQLDKSGLPSDRFFAERPEGSVSTLKIQRTQQEDSAVYLCASRADRGSNQPQYFGPGTRLTVL.

A word on this clone: The read is 3 residues too short to cover the CDR3 end, so that end is filled in from the germline J gene. The chain links TRBV19 to TRBJ2-5; 9 nucleotides line up with TRBD2. This CDR3 has 16 amino acids. J was trimmed by 2 bases and V by 1 base; bases with no gene match: 5. Germline loops: CDR1 LNHDA, CDR2 SQIVND (reference sequence). CDR3 protein: CASSIGSSGIQETQYF. The sequenced part of the CDR3 DNA is TGTGCCAGTAGTATAGGGTCTAGCGGGATTCAAGAGACC. The entire variable domain, with the rest obtained from reference TRBV19 and TRBJ2-5, is as follows: DGGITQSPKYLFRKEGQNVTLSCEQNLNHDAMYWYRQDPGQGLRLIYYSQIVNDFQKGDIAEGYSVSREKKESFPLTVTSAQKNPTAFYLCASSIGSSGIQETQYFGPGTRLLVL.

Remarks on this clone: Coverage ceases 3 residues before the CDR3 finishes, and the germline J gene fills in the end. The chain is built from TRBV2 and TRBJ2-3; TRBD2 might be the D (6 bases). Looked up from germline, CDR1 is SNHLY and CDR2 is FYNNEI. CDR3 length equals 13 residues. The sequenced part of the CDR3 DNA is TGTGCCAGCAGTGAGCGGGGAGGTCAGCCG. Protein product: CASSERGGQP. The full-length CDR3 reads as CASSERGGQPQYF.

Comment on this clone: Read data end 3 residues before the CDR3 end; the end is taken from the germline J gene. This chain uses TRBV5-6 with TRBJ2-4; 7 bases match TRBD1. This CDR3 is built from 13 residues. From germline, CDR1 is SGHDT and CDR2 YYEEEE. With 5 bases clipped from V and 8 bases from J, the junction kept 7 bases outside the gene matches. Partial CDR3 DNA: TGTGCCAGCAGTTGGACAGGACGAGACATT. Its translation is CASSWTGRDI. The CDR3 as a whole reads CASSWTGRDIQYF. Combining the CDR3 with reference TRBV5-6 and TRBJ2-4 gives the whole variable domain DAGVTQSPTHLIKTRGQQVTLRCSPKSGHDTVSWYQQALGQGPQFIFQYYEEEERQRGNFPDRFSGHQFPNYSSELNVNALLLGDSALYLCASSWTGRDIQYFGAGTRLSVL.